This T cell receptor (beta chain) was observed in a study of monozygotic twins with cystic fibrosis. Study-wide results and limits: The repertoire was suggested to be naive-dominated, clonality median about 0.009. Unrelated CF individuals shared fewer identical clonotypes than monozygotic CF twins.

V lost 4 bases to trimming and J lost 4 bases, with 19 bases between them. The CDR3 consists of 16 residues. Per the germline V gene, CDR1 is SEHNR and CDR2 is FQNEAQ (reference sequence). Sequencing used immunoSEQ multiplex PCR; TCRdb keeps in-frame clones, though not all of them. This table has approximately 13,000 clones, 90% to 95% appearing once. About this clone: Its antigen is unidentified.

Sequencing was performed on blood. The chain combines TRBV7-9 with TRBJ2-5, with D maybe TRBD2 (6 bases). The clonotype originates from a girl aged 2-10 years with cystic fibrosis. CDR3 residues: CASSSLSGRAGETQYF. The DNA for the CDR3 is TGTGCCAGCAGCTCCCTTAGCGGAAGGGCCGGAGAGACCCAGTACTTC. The whole variable domain, filled in from reference TRBV7-9 and TRBJ2-5, reads DTGVSQNPRHKITKRGQNVTFRCDPISEHNRLYWYRQTLGQGPEFLTYFQNEAQLEKSRLLSDRFSAERPKGSFSTLEIQRTEQGDSAMYLCASSSLSGRAGETQYFGPGTRLLVL.